What follows are 15 T cell receptor beta chains derived from one specimen sequenced in a study of blood T cell repertoires in COVID-19. Here immunoSEQ multiplex PCR was the method, and the copy in TCRdb shows in-frame clones only, minus some. The sample shows nearly 95,000 clones, around 90% of them seen only once. Material: peripheral blood. These receptors were collected from a human donor with active COVID-19. The donor label of this sample is uncertain.

The chain couples TRBV3-1 (or the pseudogene TRBV3-2) to TRBJ2-2, with 10 positions matching TRBD2. The germline V gene has CDR1 LGHDT and CDR2 YNNKEL (reference sequence). Germline trimming cut 4 bases from V and 2 bases from J; bases unmatched to any gene: 7. The CDR3 has 17 amino acids. The CDR3 DNA is TGTGCCAGCAGCCTACCGGGACTAGCGACAAACACCGGGGAGCTGTTTTTT. Translation: CASSLPGLATNTGELFF.

The chain recombines TRBV6-1 with TRBJ1-2; the D is unclear. This CDR3 is 16 amino acids long. Trimming stripped 1 base from V and 9 bases from J, with 21 bases between. Germline lookup yields CDR1 MNHNS and CDR2 SASEGT. CDR3 sequence reads: CASSEGGGTFPFRYTF. Here the CDR3 DNA reads TGTGCCAGCAGTGAAGGAGGCGGTACCTTTCCCTTTCGCTACACCTTC.

V is TRBV6-6 and J is TRBJ1-3; 10 bases are shared with TRBD1. V lost 1 base, J lost 2 bases, and 2 bases stayed unmatched. The CDR3 has 16 amino acids. CDR1 MNHNY and CDR2 SVGAGI come from the germline V gene (reference sequence). CDR3 amino acids: CASSYFGTGAGNTIYF. The CDR3 region has the DNA TGTGCCAGCAGTTACTTCGGGACAGGGGCTGGAAACACCATATATTTT.

This sequence joins TRBV6-2 or TRBV6-3 and TRBJ2-7, with 10 bases fitting TRBD2. V dropped 6 bases and J dropped 3; count of bases not matched to a gene: 14. The V gene's germline CDR1 is MNHEY and CDR2 SVGEGT. The CDR3 is 17 residues long. CDR3 coding DNA: TGTGCCAGCAGCCCAAATCGTCAGCGGGGGGGGAGCTACGAGCAGTACTTC. It yields the protein CASSPNRQRGGSYEQYF.

This chain links TRBV6-2 or TRBV6-3 with TRBJ2-5, with 11 bases that match TRBD1. With 2 bases clipped from V and 5 bases from J, the junction kept 7 bases outside the gene matches. CDR3 length: 16 amino acids. CDR1 is MNHEY, CDR2 SVGEGT, per germline. The CDR3 here is CASSYRTGGQLETQYF. In DNA form, the CDR3 reads TGTGCCAGCAGTTACCGGACAGGGGGCCAATTGGAGACCCAGTACTTC.

This clone was detected only once. The chain employs TRBV5-5 and TRBJ2-5; the match to TRBD2 covers 10 bases. Germline trimming cut 0 bases from V and 5 bases from J; bases unmatched to any gene: 7. CDR1 SGHKS and CDR2 YYEKEE come from the germline V gene (reference sequence). The CDR3 covers 16 residues. CDR3 nucleotides: TGTGCCAGCAGCTTGGTACTAGCGGGGTTGGCGGAGACCCAGTACTTC. It is translated as CASSLVLAGLAETQYF.

The rearrangement joins TRBV4-2 to TRBJ2-7; 9 bases agree with TRBD2. V gave up 6 bases and J gave up 4 bases; unmatched junction bases: 10. The CDR3 consists of 15 residues. Germline CDR1 reads LGHNA; CDR2 reads YNFKEQ. The CDR3 is CASRPSAGGPYEQYF. The CDR3 DNA reads as TGTGCCAGCAGACCCTCTGCGGGGGGGCCTTACGAGCAGTACTTC.

This clone appeared a single time. CDR3 sequence reads: CASSRQGASSGNTIYF. The CDR3 DNA is TGTGCCAGCAGCCGTCAGGGGGCCTCCTCTGGAAACACCATATATTTT. This chain joins TRBV7-9 and TRBJ1-3, with TRBD1 matching 8 bases. Germline V CDR1 and CDR2: SEHNR, FQNEAQ (reference sequence). The CDR3 is made up of 16 amino acids. V gave up 5 bases and J gave up 0 bases; unmatched junction bases: 6.

The CDR3 region is CASSLQAPNTDTQYF. CDR3 in DNA: TGCGCCAGCAGCTTACAGGCGCCCAACACAGATACGCAGTATTTT. The chain couples TRBV5-1 to TRBJ2-3; perhaps TRBD1 as D (5 bases). Trimming pared 2 bases from V and 2 bases from J, leaving 12 bases between. CDR1 and CDR2 from the germline V gene are SGHRS and YFSETQ. This CDR3 region has 15 residues.

V usage is TRBV13 and J usage is TRBJ2-2, with 12 bases identical to TRBD1. The CDR3 covers 18 residues. The ends lost 5 bases at V and 5 bases at J; junction bases unmatched: 12. Germline CDR1 and CDR2: PRHDT and FYEKMQ (reference sequence). The CDR3 DNA reads TGTGCCAGCAGCGCCGGGGACAGGGGGCGATCAAAAACCGGGGAGCTGTTTTTT. This encodes CASSAGDRGRSKTGELFF.

This chain connects TRBV9 to TRBJ2-6; D remains unclear. Germline V gene sequence: CDR1 SGDLS, CDR2 YYNGEE. V was trimmed by 2 bases and J by 0 bases, leaving 6 bases between them. The CDR3 is 15 amino acids. CDR3 residues: CASSVAPSGANVLTF. The DNA for the CDR3 is TGTGCCAGCAGCGTGGCTCCCTCTGGGGCCAACGTCCTGACTTTC.

The chain has TRBV6-5 and TRBJ1-1; no firm D call. V was trimmed by 2 bases and J by 2 bases, leaving 6 bases between them. Germline-derived CDR1 and CDR2 are MNHEY and SVGAGI. The CDR3 has 13 amino acids. This chain's CDR3 is CASSYNYNTEAFF. The DNA for the CDR3 is TGTGCCAGCAGTTACAACTATAACACTGAAGCTTTCTTT.

As regards this clone: Germline is not matched at one junction end, which may reflect a read error. The rearrangement links TRBV4-2 to TRBJ1-2; weak D call: TRBD1 (5 bases). Germline lookup yields CDR1 LGHNA and CDR2 YNFKEQ. The CDR3 covers 15 residues. The CDR3 here is CASTQDGPGLGGYTF. The CDR3 coding sequence is TGTGCCAGCACCCAAGATGGTCCAGGGTTGGGTGGCTACACCTTC.

This chain connects TRBV24-1 to TRBJ1-2; D is ambiguous. This CDR3 contains 11 residues. The germline gives CDR1 KGHDR, CDR2 SFDVKD. Between the trimmed V and J ends, which lost 4 bases and 6 bases, there was a span of 5 bases. CDR3 loop: CATSDLHGYTF. CDR3 DNA: TGTGCCACCAGTGACCTACATGGCTACACCTTC.

This clone has just one count. The V and J genes are TRBV10-3 and TRBJ1-1; TRBD1 might be the D (5 bases). Trimming took off 11 bases at V and 4 bases at J, with 11 bases between the two ends. CDR1 is ENHRY and CDR2 is SYGVKD in the germline V gene. The CDR3 extends over 11 amino acids. The CDR3 DNA is TGTGCCGCGAAGGGGTTCACTGAAGCTTTCTTT. Encoded protein: CAAKGFTEAFF.